Shown below are 7 T cell receptor beta chains from a single sample sequenced in a study of OX40 agonist ivuxolimab in advanced cancers. Produced via immunoSEQ multiplex PCR; TCRdb's table is partial and in-frame only. The sample holds 50,000 to 75,000 clones, 70% to 80% seen once. This sample comprised CD4+ or CD8+ T cells sorted from blood, obtained in a trial of the OX40 agonist ivuxolimab. The origin of the receptors is an adult with an advanced solid tumor such as melanoma, head and neck, liver or kidney cancer.

CDR3 residues: CASSLYDRGGYTF. CDR3 DNA sequence: TGTGCCAGCAGTTTATATGACCGAGGGGGCTACACCTTC. The rearrangement links TRBV28 to TRBJ1-2; the D is unclear. The germline V gene encodes CDR1 MDHEN and CDR2 SYDVKM. Trimming left V 1 base short and J 8 bases short, with 11 bases between. The CDR3 loop spans 13 amino acids.

The chain has TRBV5-4 and TRBJ1-1; D not resolved. CDR1 and CDR2 (germline): SGHNT, YYREEE (reference sequence). The CDR3 loop spans 12 amino acids. V lost 4 bases and J lost 8, with 12 bases in between. CDR3 in DNA: TGTGCCAGCAGCCAGAAGGGAAGAGAAGCTTTCTTT. Translating gives CASSQKGREAFF.

Written as DNA, the CDR3 is TGTGCCTGGAGTCCAGGACAGGGGCGGATTGGCAATCAGCCCCAGCATTTT. Translation gives CAWSPGQGRIGNQPQHF. This chain connects TRBV30 to TRBJ1-5; 9 bases fit TRBD1. The CDR3 contains 17 residues. J lost 2 bases, V lost 2 bases, and 10 bases had no gene match. Germline V gene lookup returns CDR1 GTSNPN and CDR2 SVGIG (reference sequence).

Only one count was recorded for this clone. The chain is built from TRBV7-6 and TRBJ2-1; no firm D call. CDR3 length: 17 amino acids. Trimming took 5 bases from V and 2 from J, leaving 19 bases between them. In germline, CDR1 is SGHVS, CDR2 FNYEAQ. The CDR3 is CASSRRLDLLPYNEQFF. CDR3 in DNA: TGTGCCAGCAGCCGAAGGCTAGATCTCCTACCCTACAATGAGCAGTTCTTC.

The chain carries TRBV6-5 and TRBJ2-7, with 10 bases aligning to TRBD1. CDR3 length equals 15 residues. The germline gives CDR1 MNHEY, CDR2 SVGAGI. J was trimmed by 4 bases and V by 6 bases; bases with no gene match: 9. DNA of the CDR3: TGTGCCAGCAGCACCTCCGGGACAGGGGAATACGAGCAGTACTTC. Translation: CASSTSGTGEYEQYF.

The chain carries TRBV19 and TRBJ1-1, with a weak D call TRBD1 (5 bases). This CDR3 spans 15 amino acids. The V end lost 7 bases, the J end lost 2 bases, and 17 bases lay between the germline ends. Germline CDR1 and CDR2: LNHDA and SQIVND (reference sequence). CDR3 sequence reads: CASIDRGRVNTEAFF. In nucleotides, the CDR3 is TGTGCCAGTATCGACCGGGGACGGGTCAACACTGAAGCTTTCTTT.

As to this clone: The sample contains more than one DNA sequence encoding this CDR3. This chain links TRBV7-8 with TRBJ2-3, with D possibly called TRBD1 or TRBD2 (5 bases each). The CDR3 consists of 13 residues. With 5 bases removed from V and 6 bases from J, the gap between germline ends came to 12 bases. Germline values: CDR1 SGHVS, CDR2 FQNEAQ. The CDR3 loop is CASSPGTTDTQYF. The CDR3 region has the DNA TGTGCCAGCAGCCCCGGGACCACGGATACGCAGTATTTT.